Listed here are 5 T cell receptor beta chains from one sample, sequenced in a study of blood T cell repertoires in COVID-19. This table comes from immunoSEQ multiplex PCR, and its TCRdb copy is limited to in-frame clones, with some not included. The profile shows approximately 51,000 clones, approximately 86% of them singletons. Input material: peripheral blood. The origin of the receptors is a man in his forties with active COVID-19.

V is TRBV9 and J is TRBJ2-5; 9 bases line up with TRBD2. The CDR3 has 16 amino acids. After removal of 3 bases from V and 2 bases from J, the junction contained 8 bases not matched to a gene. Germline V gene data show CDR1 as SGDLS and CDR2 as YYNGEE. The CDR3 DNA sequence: TGTGCCAGCAGCGCTCTTCAGCTAGCGGGACAAGAGACCCAGTACTTC. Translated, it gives CASSALQLAGQETQYF.

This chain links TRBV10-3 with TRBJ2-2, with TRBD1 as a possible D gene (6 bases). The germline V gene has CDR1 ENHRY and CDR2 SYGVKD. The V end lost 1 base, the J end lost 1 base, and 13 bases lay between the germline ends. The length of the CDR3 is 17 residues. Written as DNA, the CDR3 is TGTGCCATCAGTGAGTTCCAGGCAGGGGAGAACACCGGGGAGCTGTTTTTT. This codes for CAISEFQAGENTGELFF.

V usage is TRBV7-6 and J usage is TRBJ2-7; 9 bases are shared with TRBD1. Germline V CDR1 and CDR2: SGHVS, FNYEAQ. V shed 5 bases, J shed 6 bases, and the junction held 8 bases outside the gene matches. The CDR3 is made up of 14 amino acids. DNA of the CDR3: TGTGCCAGCAGCCATCGACAGGGGGTTAGCGAGCAGTACTTC. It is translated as CASSHRQGVSEQYF.

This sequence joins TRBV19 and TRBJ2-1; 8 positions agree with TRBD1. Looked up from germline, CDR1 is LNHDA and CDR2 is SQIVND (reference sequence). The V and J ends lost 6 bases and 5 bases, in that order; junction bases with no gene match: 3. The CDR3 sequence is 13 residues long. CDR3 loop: CASRTGGNNEQFF. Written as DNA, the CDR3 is TGTGCCAGTAGAACAGGGGGAAACAATGAGCAGTTCTTC.

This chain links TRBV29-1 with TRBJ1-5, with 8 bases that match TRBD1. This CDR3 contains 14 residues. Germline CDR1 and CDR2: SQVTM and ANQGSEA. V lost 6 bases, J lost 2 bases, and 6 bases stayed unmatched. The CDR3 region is CSVAQGAGNQPQHF. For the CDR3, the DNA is TGCAGCGTCGCCCAGGGGGCGGGCAATCAGCCCCAGCATTTT.